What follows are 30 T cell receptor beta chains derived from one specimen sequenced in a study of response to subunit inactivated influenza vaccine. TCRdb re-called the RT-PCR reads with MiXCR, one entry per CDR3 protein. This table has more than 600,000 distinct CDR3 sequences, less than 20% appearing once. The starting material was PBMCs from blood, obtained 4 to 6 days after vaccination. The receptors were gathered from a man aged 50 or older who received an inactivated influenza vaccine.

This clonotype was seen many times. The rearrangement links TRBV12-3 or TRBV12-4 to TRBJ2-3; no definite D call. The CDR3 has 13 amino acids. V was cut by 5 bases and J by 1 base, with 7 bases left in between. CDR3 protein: CASSPGRTDTQYF. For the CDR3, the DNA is TGTGCCAGCAGTCCGGGTCGCACAGATACGCAGTATTTT.

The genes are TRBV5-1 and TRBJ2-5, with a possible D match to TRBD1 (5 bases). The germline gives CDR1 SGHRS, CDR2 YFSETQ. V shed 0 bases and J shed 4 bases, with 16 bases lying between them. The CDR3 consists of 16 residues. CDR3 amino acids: CASSLEAAGFGETQYF. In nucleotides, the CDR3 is TGCGCCAGCAGCTTGGAGGCAGCAGGGTTTGGAGAGACCCAGTACTTC. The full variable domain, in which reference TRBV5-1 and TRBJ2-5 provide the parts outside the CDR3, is KAGVTQTPRYLIKTRGQQVTLSCSPISGHRSVSWYQQTPGQGLQFLFEYFSETQRNKGNFPGRFSGRQFSNSRSEMNVSTLELGDSALYLCASSLEAAGFGETQYFGPGTRLLVL.

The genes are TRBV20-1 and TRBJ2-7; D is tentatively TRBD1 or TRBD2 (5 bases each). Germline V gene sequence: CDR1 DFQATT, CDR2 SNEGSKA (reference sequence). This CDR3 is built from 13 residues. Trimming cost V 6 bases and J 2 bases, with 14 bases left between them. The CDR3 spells CSAPGLDAYEQYF. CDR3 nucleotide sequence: TGCAGTGCCCCGGGGCTAGATGCCTACGAGCAGTACTTC.

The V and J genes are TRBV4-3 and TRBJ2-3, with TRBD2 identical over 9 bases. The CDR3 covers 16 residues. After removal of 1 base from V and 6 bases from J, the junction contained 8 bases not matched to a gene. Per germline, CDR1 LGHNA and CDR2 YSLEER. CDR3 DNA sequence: TGCGCCAGCAGCCAAGTAGCGGGGGCCCCTCGGGATACGCAGTATTTT. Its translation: CASSQVAGAPRDTQYF.

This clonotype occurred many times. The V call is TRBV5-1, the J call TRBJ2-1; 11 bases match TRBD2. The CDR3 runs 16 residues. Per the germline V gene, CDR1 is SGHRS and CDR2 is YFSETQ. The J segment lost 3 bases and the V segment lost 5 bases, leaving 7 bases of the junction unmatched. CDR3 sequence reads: CASRETSGGIYNEQFF. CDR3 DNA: TGCGCCAGCAGAGAAACTAGCGGGGGCATCTACAATGAGCAGTTCTTC.

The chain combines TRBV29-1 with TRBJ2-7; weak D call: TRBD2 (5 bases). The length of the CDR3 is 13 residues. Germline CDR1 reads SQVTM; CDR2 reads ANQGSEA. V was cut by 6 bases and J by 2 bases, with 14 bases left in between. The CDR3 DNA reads TGCAGCGTATCCAAGCGGCTCGCCTACGAGCAGTACTTC. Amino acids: CSVSKRLAYEQYF.

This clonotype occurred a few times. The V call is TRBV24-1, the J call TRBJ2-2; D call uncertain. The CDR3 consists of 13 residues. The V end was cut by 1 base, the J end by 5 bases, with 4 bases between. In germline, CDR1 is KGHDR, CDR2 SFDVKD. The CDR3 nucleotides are TGTGCCACCAGTGATTTTCCAACCGGGGAGCTGTTTTTT. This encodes CATSDFPTGELFF.

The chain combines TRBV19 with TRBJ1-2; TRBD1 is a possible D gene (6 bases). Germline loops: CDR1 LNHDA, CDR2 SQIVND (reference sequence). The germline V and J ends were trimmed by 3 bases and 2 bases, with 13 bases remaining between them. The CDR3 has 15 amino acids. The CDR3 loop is CASSITGLNNYGYTF. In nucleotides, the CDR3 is TGTGCCAGTAGTATTACAGGGCTCAACAACTATGGCTACACCTTC.

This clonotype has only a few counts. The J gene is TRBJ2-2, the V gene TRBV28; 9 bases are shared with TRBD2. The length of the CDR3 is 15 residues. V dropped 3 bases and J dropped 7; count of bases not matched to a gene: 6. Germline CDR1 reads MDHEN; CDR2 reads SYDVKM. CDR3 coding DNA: TGTGCCAGCAGTTTCGGCGGGGGGGCGAGCGGGGAGCTGTTTTTT. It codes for CASSFGGGASGELFF.

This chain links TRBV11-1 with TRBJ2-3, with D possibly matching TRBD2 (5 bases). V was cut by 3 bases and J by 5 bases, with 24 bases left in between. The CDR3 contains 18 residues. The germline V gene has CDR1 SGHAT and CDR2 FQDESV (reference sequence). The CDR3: CASSFNPTRQSTGDTQYF. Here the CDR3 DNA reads TGTGCCAGCAGCTTTAACCCAACTAGACAATCAACGGGAGATACGCAGTATTTT. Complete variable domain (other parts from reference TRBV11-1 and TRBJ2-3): EAEVAQSPRYKITEKSQAVAFWCDPISGHATLYWYRQILGQGPELLVQFQDESVVDDSQLPKDRFSAERLKGVDSTLKIQPAELGDSAMYLCASSFNPTRQSTGDTQYFGPGTRLTVL.

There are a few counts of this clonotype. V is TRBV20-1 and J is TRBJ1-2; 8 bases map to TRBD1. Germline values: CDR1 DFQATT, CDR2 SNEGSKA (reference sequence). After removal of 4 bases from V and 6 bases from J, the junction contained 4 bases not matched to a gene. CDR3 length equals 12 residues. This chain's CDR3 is CSATDRGDGYTF. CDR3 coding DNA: TGCAGTGCTACCGACAGGGGTGATGGCTACACCTTC.

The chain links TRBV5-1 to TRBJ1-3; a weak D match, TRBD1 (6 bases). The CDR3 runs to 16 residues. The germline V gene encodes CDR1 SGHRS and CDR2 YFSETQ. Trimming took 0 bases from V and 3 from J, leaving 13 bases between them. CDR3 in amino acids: CASSLDNGGGGNTIYF. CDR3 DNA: TGCGCCAGCAGCTTGGACAACGGGGGCGGTGGAAACACCATATATTTT.

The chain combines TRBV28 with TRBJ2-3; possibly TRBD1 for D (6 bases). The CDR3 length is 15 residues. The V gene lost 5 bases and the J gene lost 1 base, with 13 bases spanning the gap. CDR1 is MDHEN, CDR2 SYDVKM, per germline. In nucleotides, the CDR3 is TGTGCCAGCAGTCGAATAGGGGGTGGCACAGATACGCAGTATTTT. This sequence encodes CASSRIGGGTDTQYF.

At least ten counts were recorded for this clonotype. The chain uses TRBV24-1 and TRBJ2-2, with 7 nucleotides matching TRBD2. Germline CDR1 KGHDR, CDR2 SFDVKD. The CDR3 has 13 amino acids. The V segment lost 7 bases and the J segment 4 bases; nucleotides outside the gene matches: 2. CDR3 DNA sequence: TGTGCCACCAGAGCGGGGACCACCGGGGAGCTGTTTTTT. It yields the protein CATRAGTTGELFF.

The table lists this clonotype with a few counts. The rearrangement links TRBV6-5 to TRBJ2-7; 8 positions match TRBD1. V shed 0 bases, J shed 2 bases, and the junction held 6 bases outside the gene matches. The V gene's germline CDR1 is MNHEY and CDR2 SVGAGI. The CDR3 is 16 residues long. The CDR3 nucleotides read TGTGCCAGCAGTTACTCTCGGGAACAGGGGGCCTACGAGCAGTACTTC. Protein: CASSYSREQGAYEQYF.

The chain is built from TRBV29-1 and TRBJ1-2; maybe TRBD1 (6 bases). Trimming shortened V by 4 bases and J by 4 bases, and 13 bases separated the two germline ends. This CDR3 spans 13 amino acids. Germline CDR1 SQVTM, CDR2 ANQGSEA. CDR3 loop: CSVAVGQTYGYTF. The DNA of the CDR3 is TGCAGCGTTGCGGTTGGACAGACCTATGGCTACACCTTC. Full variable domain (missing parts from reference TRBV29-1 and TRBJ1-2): SAVISQKPSRDICQRGTSLTIQCQVDSQVTMMFWYRQQPGQSLTLIATANQGSEATYESGFVIDKFPISRPNLTFSTLTVSNMSPEDSSIYLCSVAVGQTYGYTFGSGTRLTVV.

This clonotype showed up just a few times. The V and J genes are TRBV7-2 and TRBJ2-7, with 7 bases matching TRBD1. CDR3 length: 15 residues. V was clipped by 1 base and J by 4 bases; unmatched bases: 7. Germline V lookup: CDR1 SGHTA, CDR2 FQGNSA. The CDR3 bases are TGTGCCAGCAGCTTAGGAGGGACAGCAACTTACGAGCAGTACTTC. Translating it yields CASSLGGTATYEQYF.

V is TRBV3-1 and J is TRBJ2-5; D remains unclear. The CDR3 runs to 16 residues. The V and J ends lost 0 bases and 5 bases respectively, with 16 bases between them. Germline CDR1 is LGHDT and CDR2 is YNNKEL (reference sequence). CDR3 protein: CASSQDTVPVRETQYF. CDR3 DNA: TGTGCCAGCAGCCAAGATACGGTGCCTGTCCGGGAGACCCAGTACTTC.

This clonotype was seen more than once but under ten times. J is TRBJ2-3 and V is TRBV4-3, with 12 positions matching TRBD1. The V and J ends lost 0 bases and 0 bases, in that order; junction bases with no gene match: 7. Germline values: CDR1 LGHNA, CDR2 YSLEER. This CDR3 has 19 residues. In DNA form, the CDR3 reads TGCGCCAGCAGCCAAGATGGGACAGGGGGCTCAACTAGCACAGATACGCAGTATTTT. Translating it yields CASSQDGTGGSTSTDTQYF.

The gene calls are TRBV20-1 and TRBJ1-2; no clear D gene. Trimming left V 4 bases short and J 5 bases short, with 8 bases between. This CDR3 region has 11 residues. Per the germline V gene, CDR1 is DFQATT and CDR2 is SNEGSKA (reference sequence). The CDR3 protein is CSATDKYGYTF. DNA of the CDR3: TGCAGTGCTACCGACAAGTATGGCTACACCTTC.

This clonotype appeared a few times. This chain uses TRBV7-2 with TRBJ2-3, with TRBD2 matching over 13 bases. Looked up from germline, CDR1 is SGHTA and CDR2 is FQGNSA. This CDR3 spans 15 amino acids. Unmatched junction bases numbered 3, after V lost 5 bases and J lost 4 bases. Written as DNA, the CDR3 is TGTGCCAGCAGCACCACTAGCGGGAGGGCAGATACGCAGTATTTT. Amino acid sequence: CASSTTSGRADTQYF.

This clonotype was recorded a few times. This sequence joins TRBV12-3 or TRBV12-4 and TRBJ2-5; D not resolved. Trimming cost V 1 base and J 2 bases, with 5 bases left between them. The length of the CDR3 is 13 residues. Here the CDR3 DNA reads TGTGCCAGCAGTTTAGAGACACAAGAGACCCAGTACTTC. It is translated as CASSLETQETQYF.

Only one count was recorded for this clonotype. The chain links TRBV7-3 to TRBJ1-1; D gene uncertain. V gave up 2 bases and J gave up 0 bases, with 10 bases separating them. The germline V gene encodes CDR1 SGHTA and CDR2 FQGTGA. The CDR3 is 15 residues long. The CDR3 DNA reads TGTGCCAGCAGCTTATACACCCTCATGAACACTGAAGCTTTCTTT. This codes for CASSLYTLMNTEAFF.

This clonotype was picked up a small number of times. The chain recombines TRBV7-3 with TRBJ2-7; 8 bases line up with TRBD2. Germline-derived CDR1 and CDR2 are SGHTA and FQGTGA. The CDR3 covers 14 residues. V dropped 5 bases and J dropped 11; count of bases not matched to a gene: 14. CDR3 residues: CASSPGGGDRVKYF. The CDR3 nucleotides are TGTGCCAGCAGCCCGGGAGGGGGAGACCGGGTGAAGTACTTC.

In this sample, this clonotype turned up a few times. The CDR3: CAHSRNSRAQPDTQYF. CDR3 nucleotide sequence: TGTGCCCACTCCCGAAATAGCAGGGCCCAGCCGGATACGCAGTATTTT. This chain links TRBV7-2 with TRBJ2-3, with D perhaps matching TRBD1 (5 bases). CDR1 is SGHTA and CDR2 is FQGNSA in the germline V gene. V was cut by 11 bases and J by 6 bases, with 27 bases left in between. The CDR3 extends over 16 amino acids.

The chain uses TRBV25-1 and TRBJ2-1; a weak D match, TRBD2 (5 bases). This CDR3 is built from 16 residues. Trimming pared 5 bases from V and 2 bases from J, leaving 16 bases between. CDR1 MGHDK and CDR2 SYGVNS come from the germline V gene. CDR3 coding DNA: TGTGCCAGCAGTACCCTTTTCGGGGAGACCTACAATGAGCAGTTCTTC. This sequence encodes CASSTLFGETYNEQFF.

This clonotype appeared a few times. CDR3 protein: CAWSRELAKSPLHF. As DNA, the CDR3 is TGTGCCTGGAGTAGGGAGTTGGCGAAATCACCCCTCCACTTT. The chain carries TRBV30 and TRBJ1-6; D is undetermined. V lost 2 bases and J lost 10, with 15 bases in between. The germline CDR1 and CDR2 sequences are GTSNPN and SVGIG (reference sequence). The CDR3 is 14 amino acids.

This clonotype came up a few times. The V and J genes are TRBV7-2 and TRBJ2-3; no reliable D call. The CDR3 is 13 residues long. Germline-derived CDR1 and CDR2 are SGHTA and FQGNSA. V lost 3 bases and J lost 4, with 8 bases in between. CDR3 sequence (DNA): TGTGCCAGCAGCTTGCCGAAGTCAGATACGCAGTATTTT. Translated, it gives CASSLPKSDTQYF.

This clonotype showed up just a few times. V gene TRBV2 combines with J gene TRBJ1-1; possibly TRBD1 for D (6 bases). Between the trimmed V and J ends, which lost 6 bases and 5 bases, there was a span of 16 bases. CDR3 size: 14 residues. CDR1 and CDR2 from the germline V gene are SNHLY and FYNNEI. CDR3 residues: CASRGGRESTEAFF. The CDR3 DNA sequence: TGTGCCAGCAGAGGGGGACGGGAATCAACTGAAGCTTTCTTT.

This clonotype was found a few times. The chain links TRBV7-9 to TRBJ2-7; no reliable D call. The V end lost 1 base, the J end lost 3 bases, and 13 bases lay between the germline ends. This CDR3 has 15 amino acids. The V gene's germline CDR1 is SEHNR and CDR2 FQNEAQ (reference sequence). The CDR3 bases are TGTGCCAGCAGCTTAGGGAAGGGCATAAGCTACGAGCAGTACTTC. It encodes CASSLGKGISYEQYF. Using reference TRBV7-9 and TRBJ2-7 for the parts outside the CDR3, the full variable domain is DTGVSQNPRHKITKRGQNVTFRCDPISEHNRLYWYRQTLGQGPEFLTYFQNEAQLEKSRLLSDRFSAERPKGSFSTLEIQRTEQGDSAMYLCASSLGKGISYEQYFGPGTRLTVT.